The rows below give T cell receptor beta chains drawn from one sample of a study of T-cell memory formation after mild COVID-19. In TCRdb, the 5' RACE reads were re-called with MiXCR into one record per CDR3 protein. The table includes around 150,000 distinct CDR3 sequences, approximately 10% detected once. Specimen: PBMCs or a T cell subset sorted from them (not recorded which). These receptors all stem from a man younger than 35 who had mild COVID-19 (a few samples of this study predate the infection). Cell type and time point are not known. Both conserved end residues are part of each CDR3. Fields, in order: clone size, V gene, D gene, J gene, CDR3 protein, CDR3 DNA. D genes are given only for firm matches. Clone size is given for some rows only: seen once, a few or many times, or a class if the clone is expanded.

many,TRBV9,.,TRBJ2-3,CASSPRGDTQYF,TGTGCCAGCAGCCCCCGGGGGGATACGCAGTATTTT
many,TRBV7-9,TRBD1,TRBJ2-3,CASSRTGDITDTQYF,TGTGCCAGCAGCCGGACAGGGGATATCACAGATACGCAGTATTTT
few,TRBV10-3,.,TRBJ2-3,CAIYEQGTDTQYF,TGTGCCATCTACGAACAGGGTACAGATACGCAGTATTTT
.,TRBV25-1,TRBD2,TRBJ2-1,CASGGLAGGNFYNEQFF,TGTGCCAGCGGAGGACTAGCGGGGGGGAACTTCTACAATGAGCAGTTCTTC
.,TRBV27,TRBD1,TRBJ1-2,CASRPTGAVGGYTF,TGTGCCAGCAGACCTACAGGGGCTGTGGGAGGCTACACCTTC
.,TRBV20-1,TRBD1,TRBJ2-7,CSARDRGQGRVYEQYF,TGCAGTGCTAGAGATCGGGGACAGGGGAGAGTCTACGAGCAGTACTTC
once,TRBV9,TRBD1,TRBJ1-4,CASSQTGTENEKLFF,TGTGCCAGCAGTCAAACTGGGACAGAAAATGAAAAACTGTTTTTT
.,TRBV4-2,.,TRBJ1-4,CASSRALTGGNEKLFF,TGTGCCAGCAGCCGTGCACTGACAGGTGGGAATGAAAAACTGTTTTTT
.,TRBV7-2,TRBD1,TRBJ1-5,CASSLATGWSNQPQHF,TGTGCCAGCAGCTTAGCGACAGGGTGGAGCAATCAGCCCCAGCATTTT
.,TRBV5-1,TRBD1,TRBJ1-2,CASSPGQGPTNYGYTF,TGCGCCAGCAGCCCTGGACAGGGACCCACTAACTATGGCTACACCTTC
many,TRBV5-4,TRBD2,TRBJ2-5,CASSLAGGGGAQETQYF,TGTGCCAGCAGCTTGGCTGGCGGCGGGGGGGCCCAAGAGACCCAGTACTTC
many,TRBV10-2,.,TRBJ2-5,CASSAGGETQYF,TGCGCCAGCAGTGCCGGAGGAGAGACCCAGTACTTC
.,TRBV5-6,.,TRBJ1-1,CASSLGQQGTEAFF,TGTGCCAGCAGCTTGGGTCAACAGGGCACTGAAGCTTTCTTT
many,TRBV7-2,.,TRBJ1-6,CASLRQGGVSPLHF,TGTGCCAGCCTCAGGCAGGGCGGGGTTTCACCCCTCCACTTT
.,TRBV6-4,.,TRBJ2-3,CASSDSMTDTQYF,TGTGCCAGCAGTGACTCGATGACAGATACGCAGTATTTT
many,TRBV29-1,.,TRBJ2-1,CSVGGQDYNEQFF,TGCAGCGTTGGTGGACAAGACTACAATGAGCAGTTCTTC
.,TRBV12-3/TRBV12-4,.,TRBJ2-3,CASRLQATITDTQYF,TGTGCCAGCAGGCTACAGGCCACGATCACAGATACGCAGTATTTT
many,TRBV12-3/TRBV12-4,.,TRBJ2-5,CASSFHQETQYF,TGTGCCAGCAGCTTCCACCAAGAGACCCAGTACTTC
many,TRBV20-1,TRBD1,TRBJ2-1,CSARGQGGSYNEQFF,TGCAGTGCTAGAGGACAGGGGGGCTCCTACAATGAGCAGTTCTTC
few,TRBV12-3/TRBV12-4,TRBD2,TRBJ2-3,CASSPERGGPDTQYF,TGTGCCAGCAGTCCAGAGCGGGGGGGGCCAGATACGCAGTATTTT
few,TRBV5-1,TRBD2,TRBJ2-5,CASSWSWTSGDTRYF,TGCGCCAGCAGCTGGAGTTGGACTAGCGGAGACACTAGGTACTTC
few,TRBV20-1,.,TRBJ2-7,CSAPDGVNEQYF,TGCAGTGCGCCGGACGGTGTAAACGAGCAGTACTTC
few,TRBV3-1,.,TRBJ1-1,CASSLTPLNTEAFF,TGTGCCAGCAGCCTAACCCCGTTGAACACTGAAGCTTTCTTT
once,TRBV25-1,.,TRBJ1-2,CASRDIYGYTF,TGTGCCAGCAGGGACATCTATGGCTACACCTTC
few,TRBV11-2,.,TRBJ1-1,CASSLEGKNTEAFF,TGTGCCAGCAGCTTAGAGGGTAAGAACACTGAAGCTTTCTTT
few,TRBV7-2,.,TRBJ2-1,CASSDRLYGVGLEQFF,TGTGCCAGCAGCGACCGCCTTTACGGGGTAGGACTGGAGCAGTTCTTC
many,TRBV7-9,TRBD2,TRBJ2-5,CASSSGLAGRETQYF,TGTGCCAGCAGCTCGGGACTAGCGGGGCGTGAGACCCAGTACTTC
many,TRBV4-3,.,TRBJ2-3,CASSLDSQADTQYF,TGCGCCAGCAGCCTAGACAGCCAAGCAGATACGCAGTATTTT
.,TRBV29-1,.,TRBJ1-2,CSVYQVTNYGYTF,TGCAGCGTTTACCAGGTGACTAACTATGGCTACACCTTC
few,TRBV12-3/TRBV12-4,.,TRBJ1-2,CASKNWTGSYGGYTF,TGTGCCAGCAAAAACTGGACGGGGTCCTATGGTGGCTACACCTTC
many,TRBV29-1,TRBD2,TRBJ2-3,CSVSGGPTDTQYF,TGCAGCGTTTCGGGGGGGCCTACAGATACGCAGTATTTT
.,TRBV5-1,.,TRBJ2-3,CASSLEDRDIDTQYF,TGCGCCAGCAGCTTGGAGGACCGGGACATAGATACGCAGTATTTT
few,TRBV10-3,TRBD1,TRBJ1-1,CAIRVTGVDEAFF,TGTGCCATCAGGGTGACAGGGGTAGATGAAGCTTTCTTT
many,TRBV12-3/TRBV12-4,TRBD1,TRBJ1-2,CASTWDRGRGYTF,TGTGCCAGCACATGGGACAGGGGAAGGGGCTACACCTTC
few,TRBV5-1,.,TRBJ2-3,CASRSSLALADTQYF,TGCGCCAGCAGATCGTCACTAGCATTGGCAGATACGCAGTATTTT